Many counts were recorded for the clone carrying this TCR beta chain. It was with a sample-barcoded 5' primer and a J-beta primer mix that a second PCR of roughly 7 to 12 cycles was run. TCRdb reprocessed the 5' RACE reads via MiXCR and lists one record per CDR3 protein. Here the sample spans 850,000 or so distinct CDR3 sequences, under 30% being singletons. This sample is drawn from a study of blood T cells in healthy people across ages. Overall study: Every two T cells gave about one barcoded beta molecule via template switching.

The V gene end was trimmed by 11 bases and the J gene end by 2 bases; junction bases not matched to a gene: 12. This CDR3 contains 15 residues. The germline gives CDR1 SGHTA, CDR2 FQGNSA. This TCR came from a woman older than 75 in good health. The chain uses TRBV7-2 and TRBJ1-5, with 7 bases fitting TRBD1. Specimen: blood. The CDR3 loop is CAVTQGGAGNQPQHF. CDR3 nucleotide sequence: TGTGCCGTTACCCAAGGGGGCGCAGGCAATCAGCCCCAGCATTTT.